This TCR beta chain derives from a study of regulatory T cells in long-lasting Graves disease. General study findings and limits: TRBV28, TRBJ1-2 and TRBJ2-5 were segments that persistent disease favored.

The authors built TCR beta libraries using iRepertoire HTBI primers and Arm-PCR of CDR3 regions. TCRdb itself ran the multiplex PCR reads through MiXCR, one entry per CDR3 protein. The sample has around 450,000 distinct CDR3 sequences, about a fifth seen once. This clonotype showed up many times. Its antigen is still unknown. Sample time point: persistent/refractory GD, antithyroid drugs over 5 years with positive TRAb. From RNA extracted from PBMCs, the TCR library was made. The CDR3 has 14 amino acids. Trimming removed 6 bases from V and 6 bases from J, with 15 bases in between. The chain uses TRBV12-3 or TRBV12-4 and TRBJ1-5; tentative D call: TRBD1 (6 bases). This TCR came from a female donor with Graves disease. The input for sequencing was peripheral blood mononuclear cells (PBMCs), taken when the disease was refractory, from a patient treated with antithyroid drugs. This CDR3 reads CASSTQGRSQPQHF. DNA of the CDR3: TGTGCCAGCAGCACACAGGGCAGGAGTCAGCCCCAGCATTTT.